These 26 T cell receptor beta chains share one sample of origin, sequenced in a study of CD8+ T cells in alopecia areata (dated by TCRdb to 2016 to 2019). Library method: the immunoSEQ multiplex PCR assay. For TCR sequencing, RNA was extracted from every sample and reverse transcribed into cDNA to serve as template. Entries here come from immuneACCESS through TCRdb and include only in-frame sequences with V and J called. Some clones fail to appear in such tables; in the studies checked, an unresolved V gene covers under half of the shortfall, and the cause of the remainder is unknown. Across this sample there are more than 90,000 clones, with around two fifths seen only once. The ten largest account for 3.1% of the sample. The specimen sequenced was CD4+ T cells sorted from blood. The receptors originated from a human donor with alopecia areata.

The V gene is TRBV11-2, the J gene TRBJ1-2; TRBD1 matches 7 bases. The V and J ends lost 6 bases and 4 bases, in that order; junction bases with no gene match: 11. The CDR3 is 15 amino acids. CDR1 and CDR2 from the germline V gene are SGHAT and FQNNGV. CDR3 residues: CASSPDLGTVYGYTF. The CDR3 bases are TGTGCCAGCAGTCCCGACCTTGGGACAGTCTATGGCTACACCTTC.

The rearrangement uses TRBV2 and TRBJ1-5, with a possible D match to TRBD1 (5 bases). Trimming stripped 4 bases from V and 5 bases from J, with 18 bases between. The CDR3 spans 16 residues. Germline V CDR1 and CDR2: SNHLY, FYNNEI. CDR3 DNA sequence: TGTGCCAGCAGTGCAACAGGACCGACGCTACATCAGCCCCAGCATTTT. Translating gives CASSATGPTLHQPQHF.

V usage is TRBV4-3 and J usage is TRBJ2-7; D possibly corresponds to TRBD1 (6 bases). The CDR3 contains 15 residues. Between the trimmed V and J ends, which lost 2 bases and 1 base, there was a span of 12 bases. Germline assignment: CDR1 LGHNA and CDR2 YSLEER. This chain's CDR3 is CASSQYPGDSYEQYF. CDR3 in DNA: TGCGCCAGCAGCCAATACCCAGGGGATTCCTACGAGCAGTACTTC.

V and J are TRBV7-2 and TRBJ2-3; 8 nucleotides align to TRBD1. V lost 4 bases to trimming and J lost 5 bases; unmatched junction nucleotides: 2. The CDR3 has 13 residues. From germline, CDR1 is SGHTA and CDR2 FQGNSA. This CDR3 is CASSSTGGDTQYF. CDR3 bases: TGTGCCAGCAGCTCCACAGGGGGAGATACGCAGTATTTT.

This clone appeared once. The chain carries TRBV11-3 and TRBJ1-1; D gene uncertain. Germline-derived CDR1 and CDR2 are SGHNT and YENEEA. V was shortened by 5 bases and J by 3 bases, with 10 bases between the two germline ends. The CDR3 totals 13 residues. CDR3 protein: CASSPRMDTEAFF. Here the CDR3 DNA reads TGTGCCAGCAGCCCTCGTATGGACACTGAAGCTTTCTTT.

This sequence joins TRBV29-1 and TRBJ1-3; D may be TRBD1 (6 bases). Looked up from germline, CDR1 is SQVTM and CDR2 is ANQGSEA. Trimming removed 3 bases at V and 7 bases at J, with 10 bases between. The CDR3 runs 12 residues. The CDR3 DNA sequence: TGCAGCGTTGAGGGGCAGGGGAACACCATATATTTT. Translated: CSVEGQGNTIYF.

This clone appeared a few times. The gene calls are TRBV5-4 and TRBJ2-5; D is unresolved. Trimming cost V 4 bases and J 3 bases, with 16 bases left between them. Germline V lookup: CDR1 SGHNT, CDR2 YYREEE (reference sequence). The CDR3 totals 15 residues. The CDR3, as DNA: TGTGCCAGCAGCGGTTCTAGTCGACCCGAAGAGACCCAGTACTTC. It is translated as CASSGSSRPEETQYF.

This chain links TRBV5-1 with TRBJ2-1; D is uncertain. Per the germline V gene, CDR1 is SGHRS and CDR2 is YFSETQ. V was shortened by 6 bases and J by 4 bases, with 20 bases between the two germline ends. CDR3 length: 16 residues. The CDR3 nucleotides are TGCGCCAGCATCGCCGACTCGAGAACTGTATACAATGAGCAGTTCTTC. This codes for CASIADSRTVYNEQFF.

The CDR3 DNA reads TGCGCCAGCAGCTTGGAGGCAGCGGGAGCGGGCACAGATACGCAGTATTTT. Its protein product is CASSLEAAGAGTDTQYF. The V call is TRBV5-1, the J call TRBJ2-3, with 8 nucleotides matching TRBD2. The CDR3 length is 17 residues. V was clipped by 0 bases and J by 1 base; unmatched bases: 7. In germline, CDR1 is SGHRS, CDR2 YFSETQ.

This chain joins TRBV6-6 and TRBJ2-3; 13 positions agree with TRBD2. The CDR3 runs to 16 residues. The germline CDR1 and CDR2 sequences are MNHNY and SVGAGI (reference sequence). The junction had 6 bases not matched to a gene; V was cut back by 5 bases and J by 4 bases. The CDR3 DNA reads TGTGCCAGCAGTCCCGGGACTAGCGGGAAAGCAGATACGCAGTATTTT. Translation gives CASSPGTSGKADTQYF.

This clone was seen a few times. The chain recombines TRBV29-1 with TRBJ2-7; D could derive from TRBD1 or TRBD2 (5 bases each). Trimming stripped 4 bases from V and 6 bases from J, with 13 bases between. The CDR3 totals 12 residues. From germline, CDR1 is SQVTM and CDR2 ANQGSEA. Here the CDR3 reads CSVVPGPAEQYF. The CDR3 DNA reads TGCAGCGTTGTTCCGGGGCCCGCCGAGCAGTACTTC.

The table lists this clone with a few counts. J is TRBJ2-3 and V is TRBV7-2, with TRBD2 identical over 8 bases. The CDR3 has 16 amino acids. The germline CDR1 and CDR2 sequences are SGHTA and FQGNSA. With 6 bases clipped from V and 0 bases from J, the junction kept 8 bases outside the gene matches. CDR3 loop: CASREGERGSTDTQYF. In DNA, the CDR3 is TGTGCCAGCAGGGAGGGGGAGCGGGGGAGCACAGATACGCAGTATTTT. Drawing the rest from reference TRBV7-2 and TRBJ2-3, the complete variable domain is GAGVSQSPSNKVTEKGKDVELRCDPISGHTALYWYRQSLGQGLEFLIYFQGNSAPDKSGLPSDRFSAERTGGSVSTLTIQRTQQEDSAVYLCASREGERGSTDTQYFGPGTRLTVL.

J is TRBJ2-1 and V is TRBV30; the D gene is possibly TRBD2 (6 bases). Trimming pared 3 bases from V and 8 bases from J, leaving 11 bases between. The length of the CDR3 is 12 residues. CDR1 is GTSNPN, CDR2 SVGIG, per germline (reference sequence). The CDR3 spells CAWRGLRDEQFF. The DNA for the CDR3 is TGTGCCTGGAGGGGACTCCGAGATGAGCAGTTCTTC.

This clone occurred a few times. V gene TRBV6-6 combines with J gene TRBJ2-3; D possibly corresponds to TRBD2 (6 bases). The CDR3 has 13 amino acids. Germline CDR1 is MNHNY and CDR2 is SVGAGI (reference sequence). V lost 6 bases and J lost 1, with 8 bases in between. For the CDR3, the DNA is TGTGCCAGCAGCCCGGGGGGCACAGATACGCAGTATTTT. As protein: CASSPGGTDTQYF.

This clone has more than one count but fewer than ten. V gene TRBV29-1 combines with J gene TRBJ1-2; 7 bases fit TRBD1. V dropped 8 bases and J dropped 6; count of bases not matched to a gene: 9. CDR1 and CDR2 (germline): SQVTM, ANQGSEA. The CDR3 runs 12 residues. DNA of the CDR3: TGCAGCATAAGGGGGCAGCTCGATGGCTACACCTTC. Its protein is CSIRGQLDGYTF.

The chain links TRBV7-7 to TRBJ2-5; 9 bases are a match to TRBD1. Per the germline V gene, CDR1 is SSHAT and CDR2 is FNYEAQ (reference sequence). The CDR3 is 14 residues long. J gave up 4 bases and V 4 bases, and 4 bases lay outside the gene matches. The chain's CDR3 is CASSSDRGLETQYF. In nucleotides, the CDR3 is TGTGCCAGCAGCTCGGACAGGGGTCTAGAGACCCAGTACTTC.

The gene calls are TRBV29-1 and TRBJ1-2; TRBD1 matches at 8 bases. There are 13 residues in the CDR3. CDR1 and CDR2 from the germline V gene are SQVTM and ANQGSEA. Unmatched junction bases numbered 5, after V lost 4 bases and J lost 4 bases. The CDR3 DNA is TGCAGCGTTGGGGACAGGTCCGGCTATGGCTACACCTTC. It encodes CSVGDRSGYGYTF.

Notes on this clone: A read error is likely, as this CDR3 ends without the conserved phenylalanine or tryptophan. The chain uses TRBV30 and TRBJ2-7; TRBD1 matches at 8 bases. Trimming took 7 bases from V and 0 from J; bases not matched to a gene: 2. This CDR3 has 12 amino acids. Germline assignment: CDR1 GTSNPN and CDR2 SVGIG (reference sequence). The CDR3 DNA reads TGTGCCTTGGACAGGGCCTCCTACGAGCAGTACCTC. This encodes CALDRASYEQYL.

This chain joins TRBV18 and TRBJ2-3, with a possible D match to TRBD2 (6 bases). The germline CDR1 and CDR2 sequences are KGHSH and LQKENI. The CDR3 runs to 12 residues. Between the trimmed V and J ends, which lost 5 bases and 6 bases, there was a span of 9 bases. The CDR3 spells CASSTGGDTQYF. CDR3 nucleotides: TGTGCCAGCTCAACCGGGGGTGATACGCAGTATTTT.

This clone was seen a few times. The same CDR3 is also encoded by other DNA sequences in this sample. The chain combines TRBV29-1 with TRBJ2-1, with TRBD2 identical over 11 bases. Trimming cost V 4 bases and J 6 bases; bases outside gene matches: 2. Germline V lookup: CDR1 SQVTM, CDR2 ANQGSEA. The CDR3 extends over 13 amino acids. In DNA form, the CDR3 reads TGCAGCGTTGGTAGCGGGGGGGGCAATGAGCAGTTCTTC. The encoded protein is CSVGSGGGNEQFF.

V is TRBV18 and J is TRBJ1-1; D is unresolved. The CDR3 contains 13 residues. V lost 3 bases and J 1 base, leaving 6 bases between the germline ends. Germline values: CDR1 KGHSH, CDR2 LQKENI. The CDR3 loop reads CASSPGQNTEAFF. In DNA, the CDR3 is TGTGCCAGCTCACCGGGCCAGAACACTGAAGCTTTCTTT.

The chain recombines TRBV4-3 with TRBJ2-7; 14 bases map to TRBD2. J gave up 7 bases and V 1 base, and 12 bases lay outside the gene matches. CDR3 length: 18 residues. In germline, CDR1 is LGHNA, CDR2 YSLEER. CDR3 bases: TGCGCCAGCAGCCAAGGCGGCGTGACTAGCGGGAGGGCCGATGAGCAGTACTTC. Protein: CASSQGGVTSGRADEQYF.

The chain joins TRBV5-1 to TRBJ2-2, with D possibly being TRBD2 (6 bases). Per the germline V gene, CDR1 is SGHRS and CDR2 is YFSETQ. The CDR3 length is 14 residues. V was cut by 6 bases and J by 4 bases, with 13 bases left in between. This chain's CDR3 is CASKTGVTTGELFF. CDR3 in DNA: TGCGCCAGCAAGACGGGGGTTACCACCGGGGAGCTGTTTTTT.

The chain links TRBV7-2 to TRBJ1-2; unclear D gene. Germline CDR1 and CDR2: SGHTA and FQGNSA. The CDR3 covers 11 residues. Trimming removed 6 bases from V and 11 bases from J, with 13 bases in between. The CDR3 region has the DNA TGTGCCAGCAGTCAAACGGCCCCATACACCTTC. Its translation is CASSQTAPYTF.

The V and J genes are TRBV11-3 and TRBJ2-1; 9 positions agree with TRBD1. V lost 3 bases to trimming and J lost 4 bases; unmatched junction nucleotides: 13. CDR1 and CDR2 (germline): SGHNT, YENEEA. CDR3 length: 18 amino acids. CDR3 sequence reads: CASSLGQGGRGRYNEQFF. The CDR3 coding sequence is TGTGCCAGCAGCTTGGGACAGGGTGGGCGAGGACGTTACAATGAGCAGTTCTTC. The complete variable domain, with remaining parts taken from reference TRBV11-3 and TRBJ2-1, reads EAGVVQSPRYKIIEKKQPVAFWCNPISGHNTLYWYLQNLGQGPELLIRYENEEAVDDSQLPKDRFSAERLKGVDSTLKIQPAELGDSAVYLCASSLGQGGRGRYNEQFFGPGTRLTVL.

The gene calls are TRBV29-1 and TRBJ2-7; possibly TRBD2 for D (6 bases). Trimming pared 5 bases from V and 6 bases from J, leaving 17 bases between. CDR1 is SQVTM and CDR2 is ANQGSEA in the germline V gene. The CDR3 sequence is 13 residues long. CDR3 in DNA: TGCAGCGTTCGGGACTCCCGCGGATCCGAGCAGTACTTC. It encodes CSVRDSRGSEQYF.